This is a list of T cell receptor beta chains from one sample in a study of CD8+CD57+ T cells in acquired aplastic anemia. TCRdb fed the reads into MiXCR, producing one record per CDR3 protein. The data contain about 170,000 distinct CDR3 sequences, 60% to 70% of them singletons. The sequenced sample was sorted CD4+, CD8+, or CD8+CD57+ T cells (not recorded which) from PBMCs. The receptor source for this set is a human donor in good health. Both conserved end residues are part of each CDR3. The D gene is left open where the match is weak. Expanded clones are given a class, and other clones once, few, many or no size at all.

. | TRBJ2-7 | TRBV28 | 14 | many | CASSRSREIGEQYF | TGTGCCAGCAGCCGGTCCAGGGAAATAGGCGAGCAGTACTTC
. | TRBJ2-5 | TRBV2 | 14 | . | CASSYGRDQETQYF | TGTGCCAGCAGTTATGGACGAGACCAAGAGACCCAGTACTTC
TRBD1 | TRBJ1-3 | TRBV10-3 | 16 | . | CAIRTGALISGNTIYF | TGTGCCATCAGGACAGGGGCGCTGATCTCTGGAAACACCATATATTTT
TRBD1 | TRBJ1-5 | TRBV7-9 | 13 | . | CASSRQGNQPQHF | TGTGCCAGCAGTCGACAGGGGAATCAGCCCCAGCATTTT
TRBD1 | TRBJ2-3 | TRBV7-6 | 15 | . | CASSLKTTGADTQYF | TGTGCCAGCAGCTTAAAGACCACAGGGGCAGATACGCAGTATTTT
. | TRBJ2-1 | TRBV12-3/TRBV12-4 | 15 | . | CASSSTGSSYSEQFF | TGTGCCAGCAGTTCAACAGGGAGCTCCTACAGTGAGCAGTTCTTC
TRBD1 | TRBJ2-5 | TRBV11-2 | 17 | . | CASSLDLQGVSYETQYF | TGTGCCAGCAGCTTAGATCTCCAGGGGGTATCCTACGAGACCCAGTACTTC
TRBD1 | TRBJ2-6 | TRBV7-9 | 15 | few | CASRDRSSGANVLTF | TGTGCCAGCAGGGACAGGAGCTCTGGGGCCAACGTCCTGACTTTC
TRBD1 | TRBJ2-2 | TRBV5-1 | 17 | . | CASSTPPGQSNTGELFF | TGCGCCAGCAGTACCCCACCGGGACAGTCGAACACCGGGGAGCTGTTTTTT
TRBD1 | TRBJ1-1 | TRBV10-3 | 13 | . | CAILRQGNTEAFF | TGTGCCATCCTTCGACAGGGCAACACTGAAGCTTTCTTT
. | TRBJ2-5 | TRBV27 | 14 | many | CASSHSGNQETQYF | TGTGCCAGCAGTCATTCAGGGAATCAAGAGACCCAGTACTTC
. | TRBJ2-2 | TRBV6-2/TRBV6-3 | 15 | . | CASSGQTWGTGELFF | TGTGCCAGCAGTGGCCAAACTTGGGGCACCGGGGAGCTGTTTTTT
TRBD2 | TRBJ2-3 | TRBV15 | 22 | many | CATSRERTVRAGVASDTDTQYF | TGTGCCACCAGCAGAGAGAGAACTGTCCGGGCGGGAGTGGCCTCGGACACAGATACGCAGTATTTT
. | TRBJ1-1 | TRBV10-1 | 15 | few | CASLAEGGRGTEAFF | TGCGCCAGCCTCGCCGAAGGTGGACGGGGCACTGAAGCTTTCTTT
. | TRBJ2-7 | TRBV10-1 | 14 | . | CASRDLQGAYEQYF | TGCGCCAGCAGGGATCTACAGGGCGCCTACGAGCAGTACTTC
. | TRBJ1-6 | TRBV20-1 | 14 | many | CSASRQAMDSPLHF | TGCAGTGCTAGCAGACAGGCCATGGATTCACCCCTCCACTTT
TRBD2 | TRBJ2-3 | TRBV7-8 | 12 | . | CASSSAGRAQYF | TGTGCCAGCAGCTCCGCGGGGAGGGCGCAGTATTTT
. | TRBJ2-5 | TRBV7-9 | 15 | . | CASSLGGGAQETQYF | TGTGCTAGCAGCTTAGGAGGGGGGGCCCAAGAGACCCAGTACTTC
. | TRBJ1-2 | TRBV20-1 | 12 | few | CSASPGGGGYTF | TGCAGTGCTAGCCCTGGGGGTGGTGGCTACACCTTC
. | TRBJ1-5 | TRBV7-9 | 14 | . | CASSSLGGAQPQHF | TGTGCCAGCAGTTCCCTTGGTGGTGCTCAGCCCCAGCATTTT
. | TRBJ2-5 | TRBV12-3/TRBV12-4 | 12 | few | CASSSGGETQYF | TGTGCCAGCAGTTCAGGAGGAGAGACCCAGTACTTC
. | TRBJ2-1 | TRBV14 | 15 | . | CASSQGVSSYNEQFF | TGTGCCAGCAGCCAGGGGGTTTCGTCTTACAATGAGCAGTTCTTC
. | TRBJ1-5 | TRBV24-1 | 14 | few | CATSGEGFNQPQHF | TGTGCCACCAGTGGCGAGGGGTTCAATCAGCCCCAGCATTTT